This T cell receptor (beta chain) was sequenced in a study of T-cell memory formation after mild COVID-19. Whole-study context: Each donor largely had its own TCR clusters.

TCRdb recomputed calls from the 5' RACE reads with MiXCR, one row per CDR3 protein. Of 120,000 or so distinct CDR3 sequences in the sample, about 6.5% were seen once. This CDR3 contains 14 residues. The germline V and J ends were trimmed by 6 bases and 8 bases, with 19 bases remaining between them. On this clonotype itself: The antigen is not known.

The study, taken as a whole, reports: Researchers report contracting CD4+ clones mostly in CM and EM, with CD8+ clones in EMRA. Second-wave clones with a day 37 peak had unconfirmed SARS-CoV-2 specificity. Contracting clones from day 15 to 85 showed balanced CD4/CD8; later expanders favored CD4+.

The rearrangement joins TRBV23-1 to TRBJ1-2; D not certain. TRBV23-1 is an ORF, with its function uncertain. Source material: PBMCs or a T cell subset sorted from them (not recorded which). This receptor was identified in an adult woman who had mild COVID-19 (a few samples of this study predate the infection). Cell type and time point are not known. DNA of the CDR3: TGCGCCAGCAGACGGCCGGGAGCCAGCCTAGGCTACACCTTC. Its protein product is CASRRPGASLGYTF.